The 5 T cell receptor beta chains given below trace back to one sample, sequenced in a study of tumor and adjacent non-tumor tissue in lung cancer. This sample's RNA came from whole unsorted tissue. The normal lung tissue was taken more than 3 cm from the tumor edge. A modified ARM-PCR protocol with three rounds of nested PCR amplified TCRbeta. MiXCR was run by TCRdb on the multiplex PCR reads, yielding one entry per CDR3 protein. The data hold approximately 53,000 distinct CDR3 sequences, with around three quarters observed a single time. Sequencing was done on a sample of distant non-tumor lung tissue. These receptors originate from a woman aged 60-75 years with non-small cell lung cancer.

Details on this clonotype: Mismatch with germline at one junction end may stem from a read error. The chain carries TRBV14 and TRBJ1-3; D uncertain. The CDR3 is 18 amino acids. Germline assignment: CDR1 SGHDN and CDR2 FVKESK. The CDR3 bases are TGTGTCAGCAGCCAAGATGTTCAACGGATGAACTCTGGAAACACCATATATTTT. This sequence encodes CVSSQDVQRMNSGNTIYF.

This clonotype was found many times. The rearrangement joins TRBV7-2 to TRBJ1-6; 7 positions match TRBD1. The V gene end was trimmed by 3 bases and the J gene end by 5 bases; junction bases not matched to a gene: 10. CDR1 and CDR2 from the germline V gene are SGHTA and FQGNSA. This CDR3 is built from 17 residues. Here the CDR3 DNA reads TGTGCCAGCAGCTTCCAGACAGGGATGAGCAATAATTCACCCCTCCACTTT. It specifies CASSFQTGMSNNSPLHF.

In regard to this clonotype: One end of the junction is discordant with germline, which a read error may explain. V gene TRBV29-1 combines with J gene TRBJ2-3; tentative D call: TRBD2 (5 bases). Germline V gene lookup returns CDR1 SQVTM and CDR2 ANQGSEA. The CDR3 is 15 amino acids. The DNA of the CDR3 is TGTAGCGTTGAAAGGAGTCAGGCTAGCACAGATACGCAGTATTTT. It encodes CSVERSQASTDTQYF.

This chain uses TRBV5-4 with TRBJ2-5; 7 bases agree with TRBD2. Trimming took 3 bases from V and 3 from J; bases not matched to a gene: 8. Germline CDR1 and CDR2: SGHNT and YYREEE (reference sequence). The CDR3 consists of 15 residues. As DNA, the CDR3 is TGTGCCAGCAGCTCCCCCACTAGCGATAAAGAGACCCAGTACTTC. Residues: CASSSPTSDKETQYF.

The chain has TRBV4-3 and TRBJ2-2; 10 bases align to TRBD1. CDR3 size: 18 residues. The trim removed 8 bases at V and 8 bases at J, leaving 20 bases unmatched. CDR1 is LGHNA, CDR2 YSLEER, per germline. The CDR3 DNA reads TGCGCCAGCCAAGACCGACAGGGGGCCTGGACTAGGGCGGGGGAGCTGTTTTTT. This translates into CASQDRQGAWTRAGELFF.